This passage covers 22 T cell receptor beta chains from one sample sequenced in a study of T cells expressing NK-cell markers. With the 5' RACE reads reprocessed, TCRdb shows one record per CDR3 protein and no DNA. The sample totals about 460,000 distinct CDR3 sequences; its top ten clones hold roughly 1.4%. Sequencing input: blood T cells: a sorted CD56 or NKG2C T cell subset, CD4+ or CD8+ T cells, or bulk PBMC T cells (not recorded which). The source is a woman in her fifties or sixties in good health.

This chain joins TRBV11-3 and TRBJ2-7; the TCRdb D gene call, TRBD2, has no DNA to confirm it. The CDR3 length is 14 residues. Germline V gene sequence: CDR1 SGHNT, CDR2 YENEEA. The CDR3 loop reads CASSFGTTTYEQYF.

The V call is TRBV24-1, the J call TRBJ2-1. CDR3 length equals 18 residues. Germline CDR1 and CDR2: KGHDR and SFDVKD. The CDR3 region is CATSDFGRVESSYNEQFF.

CDR3 region: CASRWELAGAAQYF. The rearrangement links TRBV6-1 to TRBJ2-3; there is no DNA to check the TCRdb D call of TRBD2. The CDR3 contains 14 residues. The germline V gene has CDR1 MNHNS and CDR2 SASEGT.

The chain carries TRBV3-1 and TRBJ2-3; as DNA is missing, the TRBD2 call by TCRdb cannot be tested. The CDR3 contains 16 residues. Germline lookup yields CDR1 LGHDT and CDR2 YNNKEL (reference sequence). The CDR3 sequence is CASSRGASRRADTQYF.

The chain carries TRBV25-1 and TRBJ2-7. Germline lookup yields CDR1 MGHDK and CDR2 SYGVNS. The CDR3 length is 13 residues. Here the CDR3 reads CASSSLVQYEQYF.

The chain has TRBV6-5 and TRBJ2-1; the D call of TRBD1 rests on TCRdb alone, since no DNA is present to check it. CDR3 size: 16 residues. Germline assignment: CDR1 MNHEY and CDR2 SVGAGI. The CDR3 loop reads CASSYFGTPFPNEQFF.

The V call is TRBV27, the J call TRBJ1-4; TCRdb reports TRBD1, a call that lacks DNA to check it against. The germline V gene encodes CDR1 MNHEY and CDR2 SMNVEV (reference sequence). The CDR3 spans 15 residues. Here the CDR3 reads CASSSQGGLNEKLFF.

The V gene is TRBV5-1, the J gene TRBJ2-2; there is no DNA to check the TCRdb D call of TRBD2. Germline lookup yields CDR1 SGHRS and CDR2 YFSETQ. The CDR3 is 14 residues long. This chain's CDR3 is CASSAGLTTGELFF.

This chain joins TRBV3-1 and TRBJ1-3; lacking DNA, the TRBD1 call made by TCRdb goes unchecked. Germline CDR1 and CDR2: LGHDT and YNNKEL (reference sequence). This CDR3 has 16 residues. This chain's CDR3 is CASSPAARTGGNTIYF.

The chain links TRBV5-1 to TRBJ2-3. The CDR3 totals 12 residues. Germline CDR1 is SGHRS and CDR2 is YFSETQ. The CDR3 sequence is CASNRDTDTQYF.

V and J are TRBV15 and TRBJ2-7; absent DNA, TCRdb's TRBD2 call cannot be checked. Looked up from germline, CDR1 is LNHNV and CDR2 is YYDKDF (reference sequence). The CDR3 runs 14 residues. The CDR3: CATKGTGGSYEQYF.

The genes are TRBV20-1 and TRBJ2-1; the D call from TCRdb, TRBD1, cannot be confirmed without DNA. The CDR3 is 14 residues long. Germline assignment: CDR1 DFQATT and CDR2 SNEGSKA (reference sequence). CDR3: CSATGQLNYNEQFF.

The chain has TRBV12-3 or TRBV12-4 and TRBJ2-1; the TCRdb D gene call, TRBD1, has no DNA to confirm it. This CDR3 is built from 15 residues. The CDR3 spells CASRESAPGDNEQFF.

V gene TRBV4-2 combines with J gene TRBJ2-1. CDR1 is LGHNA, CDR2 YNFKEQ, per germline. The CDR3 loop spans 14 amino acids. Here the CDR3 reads CASSQAVAWDEQFF.

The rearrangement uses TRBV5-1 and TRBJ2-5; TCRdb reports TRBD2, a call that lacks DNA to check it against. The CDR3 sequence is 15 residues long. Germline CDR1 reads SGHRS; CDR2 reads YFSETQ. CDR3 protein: CASRAGGGLQETQYF.

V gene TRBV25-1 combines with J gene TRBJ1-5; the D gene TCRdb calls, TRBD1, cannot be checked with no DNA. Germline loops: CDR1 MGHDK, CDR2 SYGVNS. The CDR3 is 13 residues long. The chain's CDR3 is CASSQGVGQPQHF.

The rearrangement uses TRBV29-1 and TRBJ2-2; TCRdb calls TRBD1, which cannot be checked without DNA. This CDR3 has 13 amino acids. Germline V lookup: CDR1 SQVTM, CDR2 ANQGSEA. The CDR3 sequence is CSVGQLDTGELFF.

The CDR3 protein is CAITLTYTGELFF. V and J are TRBV10-3 and TRBJ2-2. Germline-derived CDR1 and CDR2 are ENHRY and SYGVKD. CDR3 length: 13 residues.

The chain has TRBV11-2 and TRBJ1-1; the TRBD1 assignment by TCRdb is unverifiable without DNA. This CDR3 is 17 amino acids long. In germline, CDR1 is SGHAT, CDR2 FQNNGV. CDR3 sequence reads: CASSLVAGWGANTEAFF.

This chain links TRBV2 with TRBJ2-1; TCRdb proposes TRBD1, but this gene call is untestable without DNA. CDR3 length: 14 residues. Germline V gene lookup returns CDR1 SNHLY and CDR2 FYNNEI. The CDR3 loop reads CASRSDSQYNEQFF.

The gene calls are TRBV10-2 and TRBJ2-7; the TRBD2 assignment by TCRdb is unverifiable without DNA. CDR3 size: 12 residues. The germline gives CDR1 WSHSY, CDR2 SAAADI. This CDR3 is CASSLGDSEQYF.

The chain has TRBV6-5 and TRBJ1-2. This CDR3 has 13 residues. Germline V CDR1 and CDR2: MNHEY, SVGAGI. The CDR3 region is CASSYPNMGGYTF.